This TCR beta chain is from a study of cytomegalovirus exposure and HLA in healthy donors. On the study more broadly: According to later analysis, the same platform produced the 120 validation and 666 first-cohort repertoires.

Profiled with immunoSEQ multiplex PCR; TCRdb holds only in-frame clones, not every one. This table has about 160,000 clones, roughly nine tenths appearing once. Whole-study findings and limits: Researchers counted around 160 TCR beta chains as cytomegalovirus-associated. The CMV antigen specificity of a few CMV-associated chains was confirmed through in vitro analysis.

In the case of this clone: The target antigen is unknown.

The germline gives CDR1 MNHEY, CDR2 SVGAGI. The ends lost 6 bases at V and 4 bases at J; junction bases unmatched: 5. The CDR3 contains 13 residues. The TCR was taken from a woman aged 18-29 years in good health and CMV-seropositive. Specimen: PBMCs. The J gene is TRBJ1-1, the V gene TRBV6-5; 7 bases are a match to TRBD1. CDR3 sequence: CASRRQGSTEAFF. The CDR3 DNA reads TGTGCCAGCAGACGACAGGGAAGCACTGAAGCTTTCTTT.